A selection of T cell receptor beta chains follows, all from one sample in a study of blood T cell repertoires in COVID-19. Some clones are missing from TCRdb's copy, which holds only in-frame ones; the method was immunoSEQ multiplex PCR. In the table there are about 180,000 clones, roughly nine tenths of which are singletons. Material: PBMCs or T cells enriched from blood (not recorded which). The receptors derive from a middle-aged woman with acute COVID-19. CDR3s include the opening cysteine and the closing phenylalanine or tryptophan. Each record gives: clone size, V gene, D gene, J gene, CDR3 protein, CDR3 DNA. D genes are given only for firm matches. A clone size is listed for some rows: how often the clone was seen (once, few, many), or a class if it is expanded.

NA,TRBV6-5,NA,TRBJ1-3,CASTPGGFGNTIYF,TGTGCCAGCACGCCCGGGGGTTTTGGAAACACCATATATTTT
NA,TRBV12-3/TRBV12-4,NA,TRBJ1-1,CASSLRGEAFF,TGTGCCAGCAGTTTGAGAGGTGAAGCTTTCTTT
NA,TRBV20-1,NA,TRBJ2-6,CSASRQAGANVLTF,TGCAGTGCTAGTCGGCAGGCTGGGGCCAACGTCCTGACTTTC
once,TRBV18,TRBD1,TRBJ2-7,CASSPDRAGEQYF,TGTGCCAGCTCACCCGACAGGGCGGGCGAGCAGTACTTC
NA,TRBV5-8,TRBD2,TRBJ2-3,CASSLFRGEGDTQYF,TGTGCCAGCAGCTTGTTTCGGGGGGAAGGCGATACGCAGTATTTT
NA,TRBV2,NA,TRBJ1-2,CASSWGGGYTF,TGTGCCAGCAGTTGGGGGGGCGGCTACACCTTC
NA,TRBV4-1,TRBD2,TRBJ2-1,CASSLVGGGAYNEQFF,TGCGCCAGCAGCCTTGTGGGGGGGGGTGCCTACAATGAGCAGTTCTTC
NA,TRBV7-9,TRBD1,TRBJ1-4,CASSLGPTGGVTNEKLFF,TGTGCCAGCAGCTTAGGCCCTACAGGGGGCGTAACTAATGAAAAACTGTTTTTT
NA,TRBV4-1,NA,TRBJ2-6,CASEEYPGANVLTF,TGCGCCAGCGAAGAGTATCCTGGGGCCAACGTCCTGACTTTC
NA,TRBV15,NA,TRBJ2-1,CATSRDIAVQFF,TGTGCCACCAGCAGAGATATAGCGGTCCAGTTCTTC
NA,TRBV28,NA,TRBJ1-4,CASSLLRQEKLFF,TGTGCCAGCAGTTTACTACGACAAGAAAAACTGTTTTTT
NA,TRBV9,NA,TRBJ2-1,CASSSLGLDSYNEQFF,TGTGCCAGCAGCTCCCTGGGGCTAGACTCCTACAATGAGCAGTTCTTC
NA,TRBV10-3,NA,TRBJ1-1,CAISDQGLQTEAFF,TGTGCCATCAGTGATCAGGGATTGCAAACTGAAGCTTTCTTT
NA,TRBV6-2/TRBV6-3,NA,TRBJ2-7,CASSNFQGTEQYF,TGTGCCAGCAGTAACTTCCAGGGGACCGAGCAGTACTTC
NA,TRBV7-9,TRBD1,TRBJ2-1,CASSFTGGEQFF,TGTGCCAGCAGTTTTACAGGGGGCGAGCAGTTCTTC
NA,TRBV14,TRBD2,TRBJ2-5,CASSQERGLLKETQYF,TGTGCCAGCAGCCAGGAGCGGGGCCTACTCAAAGAGACCCAGTACTTC
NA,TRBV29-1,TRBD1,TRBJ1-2,CSVRQGFGYTF,TGCAGCGTCCGACAGGGTTTTGGCTACACCTTC
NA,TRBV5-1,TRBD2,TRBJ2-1,CASSLISSGGAGEQFF,TGCGCCAGCAGCTTGATCTCTAGCGGGGGGGCCGGTGAGCAGTTCTTC
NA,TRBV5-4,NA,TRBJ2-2,CASSLRLARGTGELFF,TGTGCCAGCAGCTTGCGCCTAGCGCGGGGCACCGGGGAGCTGTTTTTT
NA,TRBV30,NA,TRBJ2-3,CAWGYGGGSTDTQYF,TGTGCCTGGGGGTATGGGGGAGGAAGCACAGATACGCAGTATTTT
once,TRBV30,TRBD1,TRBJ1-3,CAWSVLASQTGGFGNTIYF,TGTGCCTGGAGTGTTTTGGCCTCTCAAACAGGGGGCTTTGGAAACACCATATATTTT
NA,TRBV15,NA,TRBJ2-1,CATSRDRATGDNEQFF,TGTGCCACCAGCAGAGATCGAGCGACAGGCGACAATGAGCAGTTCTTC
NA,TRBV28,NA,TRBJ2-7,CATDSTYEQYF,TGTGCCACGGACTCTACCTACGAGCAGTACTTC